One sample yielded the 20 T cell receptor beta chains listed below, sequenced in a study of blood T cell repertoires in COVID-19. Produced via immunoSEQ multiplex PCR; TCRdb's table is partial and in-frame only. Of roughly 180,000 clones in the sample, less than 85% were seen once. Input material: PBMCs or T cells enriched from blood (not recorded which). The receptors come from a man in his sixties who had recovered from COVID-19.

This chain connects TRBV6-1 to TRBJ2-1; D gene ambiguous. The CDR3 is made up of 14 amino acids. Germline CDR1 and CDR2: MNHNS and SASEGT. Trimming pared 1 base from V and 9 bases from J, leaving 13 bases between. CDR3: CASSEEVASLEQFF. Written as DNA, the CDR3 is TGTGCCAGCAGTGAAGAGGTAGCCTCCCTTGAGCAGTTCTTC.

The chain couples TRBV5-6 to TRBJ2-7, with 10 bases fitting TRBD1. CDR3 length: 15 amino acids. The V gene end was trimmed by 0 bases and the J gene end by 4 bases; junction bases not matched to a gene: 4. Germline CDR1 reads SGHDT; CDR2 reads YYEEEE. The CDR3 DNA is TGTGCCAGCAGCTTGGCCGGGACAGGGGCATACGAGCAGTACTTC. It yields the protein CASSLAGTGAYEQYF.

The V and J genes are TRBV11-2 and TRBJ2-6, with 7 bases aligning to TRBD1. Germline-derived CDR1 and CDR2 are SGHAT and FQNNGV. The CDR3 spans 15 residues. V lost 7 bases, J lost 2 bases, and 5 bases stayed unmatched. This chain's CDR3 is CASKRQGAGANVLTF. CDR3 DNA sequence: TGTGCCAGCAAAAGACAGGGCGCTGGGGCCAACGTCCTGACTTTC.

The sample holds a few counts of this clone. The gene calls are TRBV7-2 and TRBJ2-1; the match to TRBD1 covers 7 bases. The CDR3 covers 14 residues. V trimming: 5 bases; J trimming: 6 bases; junction bases outside the gene matches: 7. Germline lookup yields CDR1 SGHTA and CDR2 FQGNSA. For the CDR3, the DNA is TGTGCCAGCAGCCCCTCGACAGGGTCCAATGAGCAGTTCTTC. Its protein is CASSPSTGSNEQFF.

The J gene is TRBJ2-5, the V gene TRBV20-1; TRBD2 matches 9 bases. Germline CDR1 DFQATT, CDR2 SNEGSKA (reference sequence). CDR3 length equals 11 residues. The CDR3 spells CGGLAQETQYF. In DNA, the CDR3 is TGCGGAGGACTAGCGCAAGAGACCCAGTACTTC.

V gene TRBV6-5 combines with J gene TRBJ2-2; 9 nucleotides align to TRBD1. Trimming cost V 6 bases and J 6 bases; bases outside gene matches: 8. The CDR3 length is 15 residues. Germline V gene sequence: CDR1 MNHEY, CDR2 SVGAGI. The CDR3 sequence is CASSQHRGQSGELFF. DNA for the CDR3: TGTGCCAGCAGCCAACACAGGGGGCAGTCCGGGGAGCTGTTTTTT.

The table lists this clone with a count of one. This chain uses TRBV6-1 with TRBJ2-6; 12 positions match TRBD1. The J segment lost 2 bases and the V segment lost 4 bases, leaving 6 bases of the junction unmatched. Germline CDR1 and CDR2: MNHNS and SASEGT. This CDR3 comprises 18 residues. The CDR3 sequence: CASSGWDRGLAGANVLTF. The CDR3 coding sequence is TGTGCCAGCAGTGGGTGGGACAGGGGGCTAGCTGGGGCCAACGTCCTGACTTTC.

This clone was observed a few times. The V call is TRBV28, the J call TRBJ1-1; 9 bases fit TRBD1. The germline V gene encodes CDR1 MDHEN and CDR2 SYDVKM. Trimming took 5 bases from V and 5 from J; bases not matched to a gene: 12. This CDR3 is 16 amino acids long. The CDR3 sequence is CASSPHTGGVGTEAFF. CDR3 in DNA: TGTGCCAGCAGTCCACACACAGGGGGCGTGGGAACTGAAGCTTTCTTT.

This clone was recorded only once. The rearrangement joins TRBV20-1 to TRBJ2-3; D unresolved. There are 11 residues in the CDR3. V was trimmed by 5 bases and J by 6 bases, leaving 9 bases between them. Germline V gene data show CDR1 as DFQATT and CDR2 as SNEGSKA (reference sequence). The CDR3 here is CSARVADTQYF. For the CDR3, the DNA is TGCAGTGCTCGGGTGGCGGATACGCAGTATTTT.

The V gene is TRBV19, the J gene TRBJ1-4; TRBD1 matches at 7 bases. CDR1 and CDR2 from the germline V gene are LNHDA and SQIVND (reference sequence). The CDR3 loop spans 18 amino acids. Unmatched junction bases numbered 11, after V lost 4 bases and J lost 0 bases. Here the CDR3 DNA reads TGTGCCAGTAGTAGATCACTGGACAGGCTTGCAACTAATGAAAAACTGTTTTTT. Translating it yields CASSRSLDRLATNEKLFF.

CDR3 residues: CASSLTLGAGYGYTF. CDR3 nucleotide sequence: TGTGCCAGCAGCTTAACGTTGGGGGCAGGCTATGGCTACACCTTC. The chain carries TRBV11-1 and TRBJ1-2, with D possibly matching TRBD1 (6 bases). V was pared by 2 bases and J by 4 bases, with 14 bases between. CDR3 size: 15 residues. Looked up from germline, CDR1 is SGHAT and CDR2 is FQDESV (reference sequence).

The chain recombines TRBV5-1 with TRBJ1-2; 10 bases are shared with TRBD1. Per germline, CDR1 SGHRS and CDR2 YFSETQ. J was trimmed by 4 bases and V by 2 bases; bases with no gene match: 5. This CDR3 spans 15 amino acids. CDR3 region: CASSFGTGETYGYTF. CDR3 DNA sequence: TGCGCCAGCAGCTTCGGGACAGGGGAGACCTATGGCTACACCTTC.

The chain employs TRBV28 and TRBJ2-7, with 7 nucleotides matching TRBD1. V shed 5 bases, J shed 3 bases, and the junction held 10 bases outside the gene matches. Germline V gene sequence: CDR1 MDHEN, CDR2 SYDVKM. There are 15 residues in the CDR3. CDR3 bases: TGTGCCAGCAGTACACAGGACAGGTTCCTCTACGAGCAGTACTTC. Translated, it gives CASSTQDRFLYEQYF.

In its sample, this clone was seen a few times. The chain links TRBV18 to TRBJ1-3; no reliable D call. Germline CDR1 is KGHSH and CDR2 is LQKENI. With 3 bases removed from V and 3 bases from J, the gap between germline ends came to 12 bases. The CDR3 totals 15 residues. DNA of the CDR3: TGTGCCAGCTCACCGGCGGGGAATCGTGGAAACACCATATATTTT. Residues: CASSPAGNRGNTIYF.

This sequence joins TRBV7-9 and TRBJ2-7; 8 nucleotides agree with TRBD2. The CDR3 sequence is 15 residues long. Germline V lookup: CDR1 SEHNR, CDR2 FQNEAQ (reference sequence). The V segment lost 1 base and the J segment 5 bases; nucleotides outside the gene matches: 7. The CDR3 DNA sequence: TGTGCCAGCAGCTTAGGGGCGGGAGGTTACCACGAGCAGTACTTC. Translating it yields CASSLGAGGYHEQYF. Using reference TRBV7-9 and TRBJ2-7 for the parts outside the CDR3, the full variable domain is DTGVSQNPRHKITKRGQNVTFRCDPISEHNRLYWYRQTLGQGPEFLTYFQNEAQLEKSRLLSDRFSAERPKGSFSTLEIQRTEQGDSAMYLCASSLGAGGYHEQYFGPGTRLTVT.

This clone came up a few times. V and J are TRBV5-4 and TRBJ1-1, with D possibly being TRBD1 (5 bases). The germline gives CDR1 SGHNT, CDR2 YYREEE (reference sequence). The CDR3 spans 15 residues. The V gene lost 4 bases and the J gene lost 0 bases, with 13 bases spanning the gap. This CDR3 reads CASSAIQGLNTEAFF. CDR3 nucleotides: TGTGCCAGCAGCGCCATCCAGGGTTTGAACACTGAAGCTTTCTTT.

This chain uses TRBV27 with TRBJ2-5; 8 bases agree with TRBD2. Germline V gene sequence: CDR1 MNHEY, CDR2 SMNVEV (reference sequence). The CDR3 totals 15 residues. The ends lost 3 bases at V and 3 bases at J; junction bases unmatched: 6. The CDR3, as DNA: TGTGCCAGCAGTTTTAGCGGGATGGGGGAAGAGACCCAGTACTTC. Translated: CASSFSGMGEETQYF.

This chain connects TRBV12-5 to TRBJ1-1; 9 bases match TRBD1. J lost 3 bases, V lost 6 bases, and 11 bases had no gene match. From germline, CDR1 is LGHNT and CDR2 FRNRAP. The CDR3 totals 16 residues. The CDR3 sequence is CASGRPGTGMDTEAFF. DNA of the CDR3: TGTGCTAGTGGACGTCCCGGGACAGGGATGGACACTGAAGCTTTCTTT.

This rearrangement joins TRBV28 to TRBJ2-7; 9 bases fit TRBD1. Germline V lookup: CDR1 MDHEN, CDR2 SYDVKM. J was trimmed by 2 bases and V by 6 bases; bases with no gene match: 5. The CDR3 sequence is 14 residues long. The CDR3 loop reads CASRDRGPTYEQYF. CDR3 nucleotides: TGTGCCAGCAGGGACAGGGGCCCAACCTACGAGCAGTACTTC.

This chain connects TRBV7-3 to TRBJ1-3, with TRBD1 identical over 7 bases. Germline V gene lookup returns CDR1 SGHTA and CDR2 FQGTGA. The CDR3 is 14 residues long. V gave up 4 bases and J gave up 4 bases; unmatched junction bases: 4. The CDR3 reads CASSSTGSGNTIYF. The CDR3 bases are TGTGCCAGCAGCTCGACAGGGTCAGGAAACACCATATATTTT.